This entry concerns a single T cell receptor beta chain. Antigen: not known. Trimming took 5 bases from V and 8 from J; bases not matched to a gene: 14. This CDR3 is built from 16 residues. Germline CDR1 and CDR2: KGHDR and SFDVKD. TCRdb re-called the reads with MiXCR, one entry per CDR3 protein. Of 680,000 or so distinct CDR3 sequences in the sample, approximately 34% were seen once. This record belongs to a study of T cell repertoires in cytomegalovirus infection. At the level of the study: It was the public TCR beta signatures that indicated both CMV infection and matching HLA type.

Regarding the study as a whole: CMV carriers with the relevant HLA were identified by cumulative public TCR beta family frequency.

This TCR was sampled from a human donor in good health (CMV status not recorded). Some clones in this sample may be carry-over from other donors' samples. Sequences were obtained from PBMCs. This rearrangement joins TRBV24-1 to TRBJ2-1; 7 bases line up with TRBD2. CDR3 sequence (DNA): TGTGCCACCAGTGGCTTACGGGCGGGAGAGTACTATGAGCAGTTCTTC. Its translation is CATSGLRAGEYYEQFF.